The rows below give T cell receptor beta chains drawn from one sample of a study of breast tumors, draining lymph nodes, adjacent tissues. Each CDR3 protein gets one entry after TCRdb re-called the multiplex PCR reads with MiXCR. The sample shows about 7,600 distinct CDR3 sequences, 65% to 75% of them seen only once. Material for sequencing was tumor-adjacent breast tissue. These receptors all stem from a female donor with breast cancer. Some clones in this sample may be carry-over from other donors' samples. Each CDR3 is given with its conserved first and last residue. The D gene is left open where the match is weak. Only part of the rows carry a size: once, few, many, or a class if the clone is expanded.

j_gene | v_gene | abundance | d_gene | CDR3aa | CDR3nt
TRBJ2-1 | TRBV7-9 | NA | NA | CASSSLGGAYNEQFF | TGTGCCAGCAGCTCTTTGGGGGGAGCCTACAATGAGCAGTTCTTC
TRBJ2-7 | TRBV19 | medium-sized | NA | CASSTGFQEQYF | TGTGCCAGTAGCACAGGGTTTCAAGAGCAGTACTTC
TRBJ2-1 | TRBV6-1 | NA | TRBD2 | CASSHSGSSYNEQFF | TGTGCCAGCAGCCATAGCGGGAGCTCCTACAATGAGCAGTTCTTC
TRBJ2-5 | TRBV24-1 | NA | TRBD1 | CATSGDRGVETQYF | TGTGCCACCAGTGGCGACAGGGGGGTAGAGACTCAGTACTTC
TRBJ2-7 | TRBV20-1 | NA | TRBD1 | CSASGQGTTYEQYF | TGCAGTGCTAGTGGACAGGGCACCACCTACGAGCAGTACTTC
TRBJ2-5 | TRBV20-1 | NA | TRBD2 | CSARTSGGRETQYF | TGCAGTGCGCGGACTAGCGGGGGGAGGGAGACCCAGTACTTC
TRBJ2-1 | TRBV20-1 | NA | TRBD2 | CSARDRGGGLSSYNEQFF | TGCAGTGCTAGAGATCGGGGCGGGGGTCTTAGCTCCTACAATGAGCAGTTCTTC
TRBJ1-6 | TRBV20-1 | NA | NA | CSAKDSQSSYNSPLHF | TGCAGTGCTAAGGACTCTCAGAGCTCCTATAATTCACCCCTCCACTTT
TRBJ2-1 | TRBV7-3 | NA | NA | CASSPPGEWNEQFF | TGTGCCAGCAGCCCGCCTGGGGAGTGGAACGAGCAGTTCTTC
TRBJ2-1 | TRBV20-1 | many | NA | CSARDGGFNERFF | TGCAGTGCTAGAGATGGGGGTTTCAATGAGCGGTTCTTC
TRBJ1-6 | TRBV12-3/TRBV12-4 | NA | TRBD1 | CASSPRQGDNSPLHF | TGTGCCAGCAGTCCCCGACAGGGTGATAATTCACCCCTCCACTTT
TRBJ2-7 | TRBV29-1 | NA | TRBD1 | CSASPGTVLYEQYF | TGCAGTGCTAGTCCCGGGACAGTCCTCTACGAGCAGTACTTC
TRBJ1-5 | TRBV20-1 | NA | TRBD1 | CSARDPGQGYSQPQHF | TGCAGTGCTAGAGATCCAGGACAGGGGTACAGTCAGCCCCAGCATTTT